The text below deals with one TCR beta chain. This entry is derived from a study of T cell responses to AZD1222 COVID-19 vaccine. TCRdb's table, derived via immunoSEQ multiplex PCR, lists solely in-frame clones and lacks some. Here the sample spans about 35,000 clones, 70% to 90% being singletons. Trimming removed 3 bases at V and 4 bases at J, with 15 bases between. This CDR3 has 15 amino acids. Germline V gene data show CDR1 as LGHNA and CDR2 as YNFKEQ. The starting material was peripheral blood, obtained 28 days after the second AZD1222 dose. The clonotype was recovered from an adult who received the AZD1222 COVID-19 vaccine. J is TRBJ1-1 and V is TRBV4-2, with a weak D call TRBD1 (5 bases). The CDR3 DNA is TGTGCCAGCAGCCAGATGGGGGTGGGTGGCACTGAAGCTTTCTTT. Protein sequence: CASSQMGVGGTEAFF.